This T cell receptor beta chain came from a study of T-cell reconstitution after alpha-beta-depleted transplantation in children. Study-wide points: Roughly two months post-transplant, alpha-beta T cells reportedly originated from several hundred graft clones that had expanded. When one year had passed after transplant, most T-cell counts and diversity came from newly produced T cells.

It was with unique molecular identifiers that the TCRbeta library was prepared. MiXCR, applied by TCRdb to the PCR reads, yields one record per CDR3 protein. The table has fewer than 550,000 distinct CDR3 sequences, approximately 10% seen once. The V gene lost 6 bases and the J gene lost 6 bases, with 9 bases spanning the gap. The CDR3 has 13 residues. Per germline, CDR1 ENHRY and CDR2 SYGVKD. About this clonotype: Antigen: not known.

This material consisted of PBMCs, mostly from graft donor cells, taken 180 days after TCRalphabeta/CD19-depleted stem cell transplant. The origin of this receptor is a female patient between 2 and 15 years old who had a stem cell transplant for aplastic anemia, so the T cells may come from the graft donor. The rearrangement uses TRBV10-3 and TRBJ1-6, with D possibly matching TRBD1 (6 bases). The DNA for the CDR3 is TGTGCCATCAGGGGGACAAGTAATTCACCCCTCCACTTT. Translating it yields CAIRGTSNSPLHF.